This TCR beta chain was captured by sequencing in a study of shared clonotypes between healthy human individuals. As handled by the study authors: Filtering differed for immunoSEQ, which gave only junction sequences without quality scores. TCRdb's table, derived via immunoSEQ multiplex PCR, lists solely in-frame clones and lacks some. V, J and clone size are those of that table, while D and trimming were read from the DNA. Here the sample spans approximately 2.3 million clones, 85% to 95% being singletons. The TCR originated in a man in his late teens or twenties in good health. Some clones in this sample may be carry-over from other donors' samples. The sequenced sample consisted of naive CD4+ T cells from PBMCs. Subset here: CD45RA+ positively selected.

The CDR3 DNA sequence: TGTGCCAGTAGTATAATCCGGGATAGCGAAACCTACGAGCAGTACTTC. It specifies CASSIIRDSETYEQYF. V and J are TRBV19 and TRBJ2-7; tentatively, D is TRBD2 (5 bases). The V gene lost 2 bases and the J gene lost 2 bases, with 16 bases spanning the gap. Germline CDR1 reads LNHDA; CDR2 reads SQIVND (reference sequence). The CDR3 length is 16 residues.